Listed here is a single TCR beta chain. The antigen it binds to is not known. No quality values exist for individual bases; no much larger clone is one base distant. Participants in the prospective study were aged 18 to 89 years, lived in under 30 United States geographic areas, and enrolled through a virtual design. Cohort assignment in the prospective study relied on participant-reported clinical history from a screening survey and a study questionnaire. ImmuneRACE Cohort 3 recovered participants were defined by two consecutive negative NP/OP PCR tests, healthcare professional clearance, or symptom resolution. In the prospective study, whole blood, serum and a nasopharyngeal or oropharyngeal swab were collected from each participant by mobile phlebotomists. Prospective study participants could optionally give additional blood draws and questionnaires over an approximately two-month period. Before DNA extraction, prospective study blood samples were shipped either frozen or at room temperature.

The sample originates from a study of blood T cell repertoires in COVID-19 (TCRdb year 2020). About the investigation overall: Samples covering the acute and convalescent phases of COVID-19 were provided by collaborators in the United States, Italy and Spain. The prospective study material was composed of cDNA or gDNA derived from T cells, B-cell-depleted T cells, or PBMCs. The dataset comprised deeply sampled blood TCRbeta repertoires from subjects exposed to, actively infected with, or recovered from COVID-19. A freely available public database, intended as a resource for researchers studying the immune response to SARS-CoV-2, is where the repertoires were released. The samples were drawn from two sources: the first 160 participants of the ongoing ImmuneRACE study, and 1,200 or so subjects contributed by 6 global collaborators. A de-identified subject ID, COVID-19 status, age in years and sex were almost always included in the sample metadata. Where HLA class I and class II types were available, the types were taken from metadata supplied by the sample provider, not from assay-based typing. What the study reported, not specific to this receptor: How much clinical and demographic metadata was included differed by source and by participant, and the metadata was provided uncurated.

TCRbeta CDR3 regions were amplified from genomic DNA using the immunoSEQ Assay, a bias-controlled multiplex PCR. The authors' pipeline ran thus. Nucleated cell counts per sample were estimated from amplification of reference gene primers within the assay. Sequence reads were collapsed and filtered to measure the absolute abundance of every unique TCRbeta CDR3 rearrangement. Productive Simpson clonality was computed per sample as the square root of Simpson's diversity index over productive rearrangements. Not all clones reach the TCRdb copy of this immuneACCESS table, which keeps in-frame sequences only. Checked studies attribute under half of the gap to unresolved V genes and leave the rest unexplained. Clone size and V and J calls were adopted from that table, with D and trimming inferred from the DNA. The sample table records about 300,000 clones; approximately 90% of these occur just once. Jointly, the top ten make up about 9.4% of the sample.

CDR1 and CDR2 (MDHEN, SYDVKM) derive from the germline V gene. Measured from the cysteine to the phenylalanine, the CDR3 is 13 residues long. Here the CDR3 DNA is all that survives: 39 bases in frame from base 1. After removal of 6 bases from V and 6 bases from J, the junction retains 6 bases not matched to a gene. The V and J segments used are TRBV28 and TRBJ1-2, with TRBD1 matching 8 junction bases. The TCR originated in a woman aged 18-30 years who had recovered from COVID-19. The specimen was PBMCs or T cells enriched from blood (not recorded which). The nucleotides read TGTGCCAGCAGACCGACAGGGGTTGATGGCTACACCTTC. The resulting protein is CASRPTGVDGYTF.